A single sample is the source of the 30 T cell receptor beta chains below, sequenced in a study of control samples from healthy donors and cancer patients. Sequenced by immunoSEQ multiplex PCR; TCRdb stores in-frame clones only, minus some. The sample yields some 87,000 clones, around 92% seen once. The specimen was blood. All receptors come from a man aged 25-45 years in good health.

The count of this clone is one. This chain uses TRBV27 with TRBJ1-1; D is uncertain. Trimming removed 5 bases from V and 3 bases from J, with 13 bases in between. CDR1 is MNHEY and CDR2 is SMNVEV in the germline V gene (reference sequence). CDR3 size: 14 residues. The CDR3 nucleotides read TGTGCCAGCAGTCAAATCGGAGGCGACACTGAAGCTTTCTTT. Protein product: CASSQIGGDTEAFF.

This clone was seen once. The chain joins TRBV5-1 to TRBJ2-2; no firm D call. The CDR3 covers 16 residues. Trimming took off 2 bases at V and 0 bases at J, with 11 bases between the two ends. CDR1 SGHRS and CDR2 YFSETQ come from the germline V gene. The chain's CDR3 is CASSFSTTTNTGELFF. CDR3 nucleotides: TGCGCCAGCAGCTTTAGTACAACTACGAACACCGGGGAGCTGTTTTTT.

The chain uses TRBV10-3 and TRBJ1-1; 7 nucleotides match TRBD1. CDR1 is ENHRY, CDR2 SYGVKD, per germline. The J segment lost 2 bases and the V segment lost 9 bases, leaving 9 bases of the junction unmatched. The CDR3 is 14 amino acids. The CDR3 DNA follows: TGTGCCATTCGGCGCTCAGGGGGAAACACTGAAGCTTTCTTT. Amino acid sequence: CAIRRSGGNTEAFF.

The chain employs TRBV5-1 and TRBJ2-7; 9 bases align to TRBD2. The V gene end was trimmed by 2 bases and the J gene end by 3 bases; junction bases not matched to a gene: 15. CDR3 length equals 18 residues. Germline V CDR1 and CDR2: SGHRS, YFSETQ. This chain's CDR3 is CASSFSAGGLGRVYEQYF. The CDR3 DNA sequence: TGCGCCAGCAGCTTCTCGGCGGGGGGGCTCGGGCGAGTCTACGAGCAGTACTTC.

The DNA of the CDR3 is TGTGCCATCAGTTCAAGGATGGATATTGGGAACTTGAACACTGAAGCTTTCTTT. Residues: CAISSRMDIGNLNTEAFF. This chain connects TRBV10-3 to TRBJ1-1; D is uncertain. The germline V gene encodes CDR1 ENHRY and CDR2 SYGVKD. V was clipped by 5 bases and J by 0 bases, with 22 bases between them. The length of the CDR3 is 18 residues.

The sample holds a few counts of this clone. The rearrangement joins TRBV6-2 or TRBV6-3 to TRBJ2-7; perhaps TRBD1 as D (5 bases). CDR1 and CDR2 from the germline V gene are MNHEY and SVGEGT. The V gene lost 2 bases and the J gene lost 2 bases, with 16 bases spanning the gap. This CDR3 region has 16 residues. The CDR3 loop reads CASSYIQGRLTYEQYF. The DNA for the CDR3 is TGTGCCAGCAGTTACATCCAGGGCAGATTGACCTACGAGCAGTACTTC.

CDR3 protein: CASRLTTGANVLTF. CDR3 nucleotides: TGTGCCAGCAGGCTGACGACTGGGGCCAACGTCCTGACTTTC. The V and J genes are TRBV2 and TRBJ2-6; no definite D call. The CDR3 length is 14 residues. Germline lookup yields CDR1 SNHLY and CDR2 FYNNEI. Trimming removed 6 bases at V and 2 bases at J, with 8 bases between.

The chain combines TRBV9 with TRBJ2-5, with 10 bases fitting TRBD1. Germline assignment: CDR1 SGDLS and CDR2 YYNGEE. J was trimmed by 1 base and V by 3 bases; bases with no gene match: 3. This CDR3 has 15 amino acids. The CDR3 spells CASSAGQGPQETQYF. In nucleotides, the CDR3 is TGTGCCAGCAGCGCGGGACAGGGGCCCCAAGAGACCCAGTACTTC. Looking up the rest from reference TRBV9 and TRBJ2-5 gives the full variable domain: DSGVTQTPKHLITATGQRVTLRCSPRSGDLSVYWYQQSLDQGLQFLIQYYNGEERAKGNILERFSAQQFPDLHSELNLSSLELGDSALYFCASSAGQGPQETQYFGPGTRLLVL.

This chain joins TRBV5-5 and TRBJ2-2; 7 nucleotides line up with TRBD1. CDR3 length equals 16 residues. With V trimmed by 4 bases and J by 0 bases, 6 bases remained unmatched. CDR1 and CDR2 (germline): SGHKS, YYEKEE (reference sequence). The CDR3 nucleotides are TGTGCCAGCAGCGAGACCGGGACAGCGAACACCGGGGAGCTGTTTTTT. This translates into CASSETGTANTGELFF.

To note about this clone: This sequence may be a read error, since a much larger clone differs from it by one base. CDR3 nucleotide sequence: TGTGCCAGCAGCCCGGGACAGAGCTCCTACGAGCAGTACTTC. Protein product: CASSPGQSSYEQYF. The rearrangement links TRBV3-1 (or the pseudogene TRBV3-2) to TRBJ2-7; 7 nucleotides line up with TRBD1. Germline values: CDR1 LGHDT, CDR2 YNNKEL (reference sequence). Trimming at V came to 4 bases and at J to 0 bases, leaving 3 bases not matched to a gene. This CDR3 has 14 amino acids.

The chain joins TRBV19 to TRBJ1-4, with a possible D match to TRBD1 (5 bases). CDR3 length: 16 amino acids. Trimming pared 5 bases from V and 6 bases from J, leaving 19 bases between. Per the germline V gene, CDR1 is LNHDA and CDR2 is SQIVND (reference sequence). The CDR3 loop is CASSPWSGTEDEKLFF. The CDR3 nucleotides are TGTGCCAGTAGTCCTTGGTCTGGGACGGAGGATGAAAAACTGTTTTTT.

The V gene is TRBV28, the J gene TRBJ2-7, with 7 bases aligning to TRBD1. This CDR3 is 12 amino acids long. The germline V gene encodes CDR1 MDHEN and CDR2 SYDVKM. V trimming: 10 bases; J trimming: 1 base; junction bases outside the gene matches: 4. Here the CDR3 DNA reads TGTGCCACCACAGGGGAGTCCTACGAGCAGTACTTC. This translates into CATTGESYEQYF.

V gene TRBV10-2 combines with J gene TRBJ2-7; 8 positions match TRBD2. Germline CDR1 reads WSHSY; CDR2 reads SAAADI. With V trimmed by 6 bases and J by 5 bases, 9 bases remained unmatched. The length of the CDR3 is 14 residues. CDR3 protein: CASRLSGSDNEQYF. The CDR3 DNA reads as TGCGCCAGCAGATTAAGCGGGAGCGACAACGAGCAGTACTTC.

The chain is built from TRBV14 and TRBJ2-7; 7 bases line up with TRBD2. The CDR3 contains 12 residues. Germline CDR1 SGHDN, CDR2 FVKESK. V lost 4 bases to trimming and J lost 9 bases; unmatched junction nucleotides: 6. CDR3 amino acids: CASSPGGNLQYF. The CDR3 region has the DNA TGTGCCAGCAGCCCCGGGGGGAATTTGCAGTACTTC.

The genes are TRBV7-2 and TRBJ2-5, with D perhaps matching TRBD1 (6 bases). Trimming took 9 bases from V and 1 from J, leaving 12 bases between them. Looked up from germline, CDR1 is SGHTA and CDR2 is FQGNSA. The CDR3 has 13 residues. Written as DNA, the CDR3 is TGTGCCAGTACAGGACAGCCCCAAGAGACCCAGTACTTC. Its protein is CASTGQPQETQYF.

The chain recombines TRBV6-2 or TRBV6-3 with TRBJ1-5, with a tentative D call TRBD1 (6 bases). V was trimmed by 2 bases and J by 6 bases, leaving 14 bases between them. The germline V gene has CDR1 MNHEY and CDR2 SVGEGT. CDR3 size: 15 residues. The CDR3 DNA is TGTGCCAGCAGTTACGAGGGGGGAAGCGGTCAGCCCCAGCATTTT. The encoded protein is CASSYEGGSGQPQHF.

The chain combines TRBV30 with TRBJ2-3, with 7 bases matching TRBD1. The CDR3 consists of 15 residues. J gave up 0 bases and V 5 bases, and 8 bases lay outside the gene matches. The germline CDR1 and CDR2 sequences are GTSNPN and SVGIG (reference sequence). The CDR3 sequence is CAWGLGTASTDTQYF. The CDR3, as DNA: TGTGCCTGGGGACTCGGGACAGCTAGCACAGATACGCAGTATTTT.

The rearrangement uses TRBV19 and TRBJ2-7; D is possibly TRBD1 (5 bases). The CDR3 is made up of 15 amino acids. V was trimmed by 4 bases and J by 5 bases, leaving 18 bases between them. The germline V gene encodes CDR1 LNHDA and CDR2 SQIVND (reference sequence). The CDR3 sequence is CASSTPLWGTDEQYF. In DNA, the CDR3 is TGTGCCAGTAGTACGCCTCTGTGGGGCACCGACGAGCAGTACTTC.

This sequence joins TRBV3-1 (or the pseudogene TRBV3-2) and TRBJ1-1, with 7 bases lining up with TRBD1. Germline trimming cut 5 bases from V and 1 base from J; bases unmatched to any gene: 4. Germline V CDR1 and CDR2: LGHDT, YNNKEL (reference sequence). The length of the CDR3 is 14 residues. This CDR3 is CASSFHRGNTEAFF. CDR3 in DNA: TGTGCCAGCAGCTTCCACAGGGGGAACACTGAAGCTTTCTTT.

The rearrangement joins TRBV6-6 to TRBJ2-7; maybe TRBD2 (7 bases). Germline loops: CDR1 MNHNY, CDR2 SVGAGI (reference sequence). This CDR3 region has 15 residues. Trimming shortened V by 1 base and J by 3 bases, and 13 bases separated the two germline ends. In nucleotides, the CDR3 is TGTGCCAGCAGTTACTGGGCGGGGGCAAGCTACGAGCAGTACTTC. Translating gives CASSYWAGASYEQYF.

This chain links TRBV2 with TRBJ2-1, with 13 bases aligning to TRBD2. V was pared by 3 bases and J by 12 bases, with 14 bases of the junction left unmatched. The CDR3 consists of 17 residues. Germline CDR1 is SNHLY and CDR2 is FYNNEI. The CDR3 nucleotides are TGTGCCAGCAGTGATCTCCACACTAGCGGGGGGGCCGATTCGCAGTTCTTC. It specifies CASSDLHTSGGADSQFF.

This chain joins TRBV7-9 and TRBJ2-7; no definite D call. V shed 4 bases and J shed 3 bases, with 7 bases lying between them. CDR1 and CDR2 from the germline V gene are SEHNR and FQNEAQ (reference sequence). The CDR3 is 12 residues long. As DNA, the CDR3 is TGTGCCAGCAGCTCGACAATCTACGAGCAGTACTTC. Protein sequence: CASSSTIYEQYF.

This chain links TRBV9 with TRBJ2-1; D gene unclear. From germline, CDR1 is SGDLS and CDR2 YYNGEE. This CDR3 has 16 residues. V dropped 4 bases and J dropped 0 bases, with 14 bases sitting between them. The DNA for the CDR3 is TGTGCCAGCAGCCCCCGCAGCGTCGGCTCCTACAATGAGCAGTTCTTC. Amino acids: CASSPRSVGSYNEQFF.

The chain employs TRBV9 and TRBJ1-1, with a tentative D call TRBD1 (5 bases). The CDR3 is 13 amino acids. Trimming stripped 3 bases from V and 4 bases from J, with 10 bases between. Per the germline V gene, CDR1 is SGDLS and CDR2 is YYNGEE. The CDR3 sequence: CASSEGRGTEAFF. In DNA form, the CDR3 reads TGTGCCAGCAGCGAGGGGAGGGGCACTGAAGCTTTCTTT.

The J gene is TRBJ2-5, the V gene TRBV4-2; D is perhaps TRBD2 (6 bases). Trimming shortened V by 4 bases and J by 1 base, and 13 bases separated the two germline ends. This CDR3 contains 15 residues. The germline CDR1 and CDR2 sequences are LGHNA and YNFKEQ. Here the CDR3 reads CASSPGDRFQETQYF. The CDR3 bases are TGTGCCAGCAGCCCGGGGGATAGGTTCCAAGAGACCCAGTACTTC.

The genes are TRBV27 and TRBJ2-7, with a weak D call TRBD1 (5 bases). Trimming removed 3 bases at V and 0 bases at J, with 9 bases between. CDR3 length: 14 amino acids. The germline V gene has CDR1 MNHEY and CDR2 SMNVEV (reference sequence). The CDR3 protein is CASSLTESSYEQYF. The CDR3 nucleotides read TGTGCCAGCAGTTTGACAGAAAGCTCCTACGAGCAGTACTTC.

V is TRBV7-9 and J is TRBJ2-7; D might be TRBD1 or TRBD2, each matching 6 bases. Germline-derived CDR1 and CDR2 are SEHNR and FQNEAQ (reference sequence). V shed 6 bases and J shed 0 bases, with 18 bases lying between them. The CDR3 is 16 residues long. CDR3 residues: CASSDPGAGNSYEQYF. The CDR3 bases are TGTGCCAGCAGTGACCCGGGGGCGGGGAACTCCTACGAGCAGTACTTC.

V gene TRBV13 combines with J gene TRBJ2-7, with 9 bases matching TRBD1. V dropped 5 bases and J dropped 5; count of bases not matched to a gene: 7. The germline gives CDR1 PRHDT, CDR2 FYEKMQ (reference sequence). The CDR3 runs 14 residues. CDR3 coding DNA: TGTGCCAGCAGCCCCCCGGACAGGGGCCACGAGCAGTACTTC. Protein product: CASSPPDRGHEQYF. Full variable domain (outside the CDR3, taken from reference TRBV13 and TRBJ2-7): AAGVIQSPRHLIKEKRETATLKCYPIPRHDTVYWYQQGPGQDPQFLISFYEKMQSDKGSIPDRFSAQQFSDYHSELNMSSLELGDSALYFCASSPPDRGHEQYFGPGTRLTVT.

The gene calls are TRBV5-4 and TRBJ2-1; 10 bases are shared with TRBD2. This CDR3 has 17 amino acids. J lost 7 bases, V lost 4 bases, and 14 bases had no gene match. The germline gives CDR1 SGHNT, CDR2 YYREEE (reference sequence). The CDR3 sequence is CASSTPPGLASENEQFF. Written as DNA, the CDR3 is TGTGCCAGCAGCACACCTCCGGGACTAGCGTCGGAGAATGAGCAGTTCTTC.

The J gene is TRBJ1-4, the V gene TRBV7-2; 9 bases fit TRBD1. The CDR3 has 14 residues. Looked up from germline, CDR1 is SGHTA and CDR2 is FQGNSA. V shed 3 bases and J 8 bases; nucleotides not matched to a gene: 4. The CDR3 sequence is CASSLDRGREKLFF. The CDR3 nucleotides read TGTGCCAGCAGCTTGGACAGGGGACGGGAAAAACTGTTTTTT.